The 13 T cell receptor beta chains below all came from one sample that was sequenced in a study of blood T cell repertoires in COVID-19. Method: immunoSEQ multiplex PCR; TCRdb's copy keeps in-frame clones and lacks some. In the table there are roughly 150,000 clones, roughly 84% of which are singletons. The sample consisted of PBMCs or T cells enriched from blood (not recorded which). Every receptor here comes from a man in his 60s who had recovered from COVID-19.

This clone is a singleton in its sample. V and J are TRBV3-1 (or the pseudogene TRBV3-2) and TRBJ2-1; 10 bases are a match to TRBD2. J was trimmed by 5 bases and V by 4 bases; bases with no gene match: 11. This CDR3 contains 17 residues. Germline loops: CDR1 LGHDT, CDR2 YNNKEL (reference sequence). CDR3 nucleotides: TGTGCCAGCAGCCCTTTAGGAAGCGGGAGGGACAACAATGAGCAGTTCTTC. It yields the protein CASSPLGSGRDNNEQFF.

This clone was detected only a few times. The CDR3 DNA is TGTGCCAGCAGACCATGGTCACAGAAAGTCTCACCCCTCCACTTT. It codes for CASRPWSQKVSPLHF. The chain is built from TRBV7-2 and TRBJ1-6; no reliable D call. V was clipped by 6 bases and J by 10 bases, with 19 bases between them. CDR3 length: 15 residues. Germline loops: CDR1 SGHTA, CDR2 FQGNSA. The full variable domain, completed using reference TRBV7-2 and TRBJ1-6, is GAGVSQSPSNKVTEKGKDVELRCDPISGHTALYWYRQSLGQGLEFLIYFQGNSAPDKSGLPSDRFSAERTGGSVSTLTIQRTQQEDSAVYLCASRPWSQKVSPLHFGNGTRLTVT.

CDR3 amino acids: CASSGPGLNSNQPQHF. CDR3 nucleotide sequence: TGTGCCAGTAGTGGGCCGGGACTAAATAGCAATCAGCCCCAGCATTTT. This chain links TRBV19 with TRBJ1-5; possibly TRBD1 for D (5 bases). V was shortened by 5 bases and J by 0 bases, with 14 bases between the two germline ends. The CDR3 covers 16 residues. CDR1 is LNHDA, CDR2 SQIVND, per germline (reference sequence).

The chain couples TRBV19 to TRBJ2-1; the D gene is possibly TRBD1 (5 bases). CDR3 length equals 14 residues. V lost 6 bases, J lost 1 base, and 10 bases lay in between. Germline values: CDR1 LNHDA, CDR2 SQIVND (reference sequence). This chain's CDR3 is CASRSQGSYNEQFF. DNA for the CDR3: TGTGCCAGTAGGTCGCAGGGATCCTACAATGAGCAGTTCTTC.

V gene TRBV12-3 or TRBV12-4 combines with J gene TRBJ2-2; 7 bases match TRBD1. V dropped 3 bases and J dropped 5; count of bases not matched to a gene: 0. This CDR3 is built from 13 residues. In DNA, the CDR3 is TGTGCCAGCAGTTTGGACAGGACCGGGGAGCTGTTTTTT. This sequence encodes CASSLDRTGELFF.

This rearrangement joins TRBV27 to TRBJ1-2; TRBD1 might be the D (6 bases). The CDR3 consists of 14 residues. Trimming left V 5 bases short and J 4 bases short, with 14 bases between. Germline V gene sequence: CDR1 MNHEY, CDR2 SMNVEV (reference sequence). The DNA for the CDR3 is TGTGCCAGCAGTCCCCGGACAGATTTCTATGGCTACACCTTC. Its protein is CASSPRTDFYGYTF.

The J gene is TRBJ2-5, the V gene TRBV29-1; 7 positions agree with TRBD1. The length of the CDR3 is 14 residues. Germline assignment: CDR1 SQVTM and CDR2 ANQGSEA. The ends lost 0 bases at V and 5 bases at J; junction bases unmatched: 6. Here the CDR3 reads CSVEDPTGWETQYF. The CDR3 bases are TGCAGCGTTGAAGATCCGACAGGGTGGGAGACCCAGTACTTC.

The table lists this clone with a count of one. This chain joins TRBV9 and TRBJ2-5; TRBD1 is a possible D gene (5 bases). From germline, CDR1 is SGDLS and CDR2 YYNGEE. The CDR3 covers 15 residues. Between the trimmed V and J ends, which lost 0 bases and 5 bases, there was a span of 14 bases. The CDR3 reads CASSVGAGWLETQYF. The CDR3 DNA reads TGTGCCAGCAGCGTAGGGGCAGGGTGGTTGGAGACCCAGTACTTC.

This chain joins TRBV21-1 and TRBJ1-5; the table's D gene call, TRBD1, was not cross checked with the DNA. TRBV21-1 is reported as a pseudogene. The CDR3 contains 12 residues. This CDR3 is CASWTGRWPQHF. As DNA, the CDR3 is TGTGCCAGCTGGACAGGCCGTTGGCCCCAGCATTTT.

The rearrangement links TRBV6-5 to TRBJ2-1; TRBD2 aligns across 13 bases. This CDR3 has 14 amino acids. CDR1 is MNHEY, CDR2 SVGAGI, per germline. Trimming cost V 6 bases and J 9 bases; bases outside gene matches: 5. This CDR3 is CASRWTSGSVEQFF. Here the CDR3 DNA reads TGTGCCAGCAGATGGACTAGCGGGAGTGTTGAGCAGTTCTTC.

The V gene is TRBV18, the J gene TRBJ2-7, with 10 bases that match TRBD2. Germline CDR1 KGHSH, CDR2 LQKENI. The CDR3 contains 15 residues. The trim removed 3 bases at V and 1 base at J, leaving 3 bases unmatched. CDR3: CASSPTSGTSYEQYF. The CDR3 coding sequence is TGTGCCAGCTCACCTACTAGCGGGACTTCCTACGAGCAGTACTTC.

This clone is a singleton in its sample. CDR3 residues: CATSDRNSYGYTF. CDR3 bases: TGTGCCACCAGTGATAGGAACAGCTATGGCTACACCTTC. The J gene is TRBJ1-2, the V gene TRBV24-1; unclear D gene. The CDR3 is 13 residues long. Trimming cost V 3 bases and J 4 bases, with 8 bases left between them. The germline CDR1 and CDR2 sequences are KGHDR and SFDVKD.

The chain has TRBV7-2 and TRBJ1-6; 9 nucleotides match TRBD1. The germline CDR1 and CDR2 sequences are SGHTA and FQGNSA. The trim removed 2 bases at V and 9 bases at J, leaving 8 bases unmatched. The CDR3 contains 16 residues. This CDR3 is CASSLKAGTGSSPLHF. Written as DNA, the CDR3 is TGTGCCAGCAGCTTAAAAGCCGGGACAGGGTCTTCACCCCTCCACTTT.